This T cell receptor beta chain came from a study of blood T cell repertoires in COVID-19 (dated by TCRdb to 2019 to 2021). With respect to the entire study: Samples from collaborators originated in the United States, Italy and Spain and spanned both the acute and convalescent phases of COVID-19. HLA class I and class II types, where available, came from metadata supplied by the sample provider rather than from assay-based typing. A de-identified subject ID, COVID-19 status, age in years and sex were almost always included in the sample metadata. Samples were obtained from the ongoing ImmuneRACE study (first 160 participants) and from some 1,200 subjects provided by 6 global collaborators. The prospective study material was composed of cDNA or gDNA derived from T cells, B-cell-depleted T cells, or PBMCs. Subjects who had been exposed to COVID-19, were actively infected with it, or had recovered from it provided the deeply sampled blood TCRbeta repertoires that made up the dataset. The repertoires were made available in a free public database intended to serve as a resource for research on the immune response to SARS-CoV-2. The research as a whole found: Clinical and demographic metadata were provided uncurated, with the amount varying by source and participant.

TCRbeta CDR3 regions were amplified from genomic DNA using the immunoSEQ Assay, a bias-controlled multiplex PCR. As for the original processing: Within the assay, amplification of reference gene primers was used to estimate how many nucleated cells each sample contained. Sequence reads were collapsed and filtered to measure the absolute abundance of every unique TCRbeta CDR3 rearrangement. For each sample, productive Simpson clonality was calculated by taking the square root of Simpson's diversity index across productive rearrangements. TCRdb took this table from immuneACCESS and kept in-frame rearrangements with V and J called. Such tables lack part of the clones; where checked against another copy, unresolved V genes explain under half of the gap, and the rest is unexplained. For V, J and clone size, that table is used; D and trimming come from the DNA. The sample table records approximately 180,000 clones; around 80% of these occur just once. The ten largest clones add up to nearly 15% of the sample.

Participants in the prospective study were aged about 18 to 95 years, lived in about two dozen United States geographic areas, and enrolled through a virtual design. To assign participants to cohorts, the prospective study relied on clinical history that participants themselves reported in a screening survey and a study questionnaire. Recovered participants in ImmuneRACE Cohort 3 were defined as having two consecutive negative NP/OP PCR tests, clearance from a healthcare professional, or resolution of symptoms. Mobile phlebotomists in the prospective study collected whole blood, serum and a nasopharyngeal or oropharyngeal swab from every participant. Prospective study participants could optionally give additional blood draws and questionnaires over an approximately 2-month period. Before DNA extraction, blood samples from the prospective study were shipped at room temperature or frozen. As encoded in the germline V gene, CDR1 is SGHRS while CDR2 is YFSETQ. The CDR3 contains 15 residues, cysteine and phenylalanine counted. Just CDR3 DNA is preserved here, 45 bases in frame from base 1. V is clipped by 3 bases and J by 11 bases, and the sequence between their germline boundaries is 23 bases long.

To note about this clone: Its antigen specificity is not known. Qualities for individual bases were not recorded, and no much larger clone is one base off.

The clonotype was recovered from a man aged 50 to 59 who had recovered from COVID-19. Sequenced material: PBMCs or T cells enriched from blood (not recorded which). The rearranged chain carries TRBV5-1 and TRBJ1-1; 5 matching bases give a weak D call of TRBD1. For the CDR3, the sequence is CASSSTGTPLVGAFF. The nucleotides are TGCGCCAGCAGCTCTACCGGGACTCCGCTCGTAGGGGCTTTCTTT.